This is a list of T cell receptor beta chains from one sample in a study of radiation and T cells in renal cell carcinoma. Method: immunoSEQ multiplex PCR; TCRdb's copy keeps in-frame clones and lacks some. The table shows around 60,000 clones, with around 78% occurring only once. The specimen was blood, collected from a patient whose treatment included radiotherapy and nephrectomy. These receptors originate from a man aged 55 to 70 with renal cell carcinoma. Each CDR3 is given with its conserved first and last residue. The D gene is left open where the match is weak. The size field is filled for only some rows; it gives once, few, many or a size class.

CDR3aa	CDR3nt	v_gene	j_gene	len	d_gene	abundance
CASSSLLWGTWYNEQFF	TGTGCCAGCAGCTCACTCCTATGGGGGACATGGTACAATGAGCAGTTCTTC	TRBV5-6	TRBJ2-1	17	NA	NA
CASSPGAGTNEAFF	TGCGCCAGCAGCCCGGGAGCCGGGACAAATGAAGCTTTCTTT	TRBV5-1	TRBJ1-1	14	NA	few
CASSQGQGAKGYTF	TGTGCCAGCAGCCAGGGACAGGGGGCGAAGGGCTACACCTTC	TRBV27	TRBJ1-2	14	TRBD1	NA
CASSLAGAFGDNEQFF	TGCGCCAGCAGCTTGGCCGGGGCGTTTGGGGACAATGAGCAGTTCTTC	TRBV5-1	TRBJ2-1	16	NA	NA
CASSLFYEAFF	TGTGCCAGCAGTTTATTCTATGAAGCTTTCTTT	TRBV28	TRBJ1-1	11	NA	NA
CASLSALESTDTQYF	TGTGCCTCACTTAGCGCGCTCGAAAGCACAGATACGCAGTATTTT	TRBV30	TRBJ2-3	15	NA	few
CARPNGGADIHYYEQYF	TGCGCCAGGCCTAACGGGGGGGCAGACATTCACTATTACGAGCAGTACTTC	TRBV10-2	TRBJ2-7	17	TRBD2	many
CASSLAPDQPQHF	TGCGCCAGCAGCTTGGCCCCCGATCAGCCCCAGCATTTT	TRBV5-1	TRBJ1-5	13	NA	NA
CASSLGGTPNTEAFF	TGCGCCAGCAGCTTGGGCGGGACCCCGAACACTGAAGCTTTCTTT	TRBV5-1	TRBJ1-1	15	NA	NA
CASSARQGHYTF	TGTGCCAGCAGTGCCAGACAGGGACACTACACCTTC	TRBV6-1	TRBJ1-2	12	TRBD1	NA
CASSQSKGTVNTEAFF	TGCGCCAGCAGTCAATCGAAGGGGACGGTGAACACTGAAGCTTTCTTT	TRBV23-1	TRBJ1-1	16	NA	many
CASRDSSMGYTF	TGTGCCAGCCGGGACAGTAGTATGGGCTACACCTTC	TRBV9	TRBJ1-2	12	TRBD1	NA
CASSSPRDRDGGYTF	TGTGCCAGCAGCTCTCCCCGGGACAGGGATGGTGGCTACACCTTC	TRBV6-5	TRBJ1-2	15	TRBD1	NA
CASSELGLAGYETQYF	TGTGCCAGCAGTGAATTGGGACTAGCGGGGTATGAGACCCAGTACTTC	TRBV2	TRBJ2-5	16	TRBD2	NA
CASSYVPGFTGNTIYF	TGTGCCAGCAGTTACGTCCCAGGTTTCACTGGAAACACCATATATTTT	TRBV6-6	TRBJ1-3	16	NA	NA
CASSIRTDNSPLHF	TGTGCCAGTAGTATACGGACAGATAATTCACCCCTCCACTTT	TRBV19	TRBJ1-6	14	NA	NA
CASSPGEDSPLHF	TGTGCCAGCAGCCCGGGCGAGGATTCACCCCTCCACTTT	TRBV5-4	TRBJ1-6	13	NA	few
CGLGVDSIFAQHF	TGTGGGCTCGGGGTAGATAGTATTTTTGCCCAGCATTTT	TRBV19	TRBJ1-5	13	NA	once
CACHPGGVRGYTF	TGTGCCTGCCACCCAGGGGGTGTGCGGGGCTACACCTTC	TRBV30	TRBJ1-2	13	TRBD1	NA
CASSEAGGPSYEQYF	TGTGCCAGCAGTGAAGCCGGGGGGCCATCCTACGAGCAGTACTTC	TRBV6-1	TRBJ2-7	15	NA	NA
CASSQDFGGGYGYTF	TGCGCCAGCAGCCAAGATTTTGGGGGAGGCTATGGCTACACCTTC	TRBV4-3	TRBJ1-2	15	NA	NA
CASTEAWYGYTF	TGTGCCTCAACGGAGGCCTGGTATGGCTACACCTTC	TRBV30	TRBJ1-2	12	NA	NA
CASSVASGVYEQFF	TGTGCCAGCAGCGTAGCTAGCGGGGTATATGAGCAGTTCTTC	TRBV9	TRBJ2-1	14	TRBD2	NA
CASSEPPGANVLTF	TGCGCCAGCAGTGAGCCCCCTGGGGCCAACGTCCTGACTTTC	TRBV10-2	TRBJ2-6	14	NA	NA
CASSPKSGHNSPLHF	TGTGCCAGCAGCCCCAAGTCGGGGCATAATTCACCCCTCCACTTT	TRBV9	TRBJ1-6	15	NA	once
CAWMGVGLPNNEQFF	TGTGCCTGGATGGGGGTCGGGTTACCAAACAATGAGCAGTTCTTC	TRBV30	TRBJ2-1	15	NA	NA
CASSPSVHNEQFF	TGCGCCAGCAGCCCTAGCGTCCACAATGAGCAGTTCTTC	TRBV5-1	TRBJ2-1	13	NA	NA
CASSANRGSFQETQYF	TGTGCCAGCAGTGCCAACAGGGGATCCTTCCAAGAGACCCAGTACTTC	TRBV6-1	TRBJ2-5	16	TRBD1	NA
CASSGPGTSGPQHF	TGTGCCAGCAGTGGCCCCGGGACCTCGGGACCCCAGCATTTT	TRBV7-2	TRBJ1-5	14	NA	NA
CASRLDSLNTEAFF	TGTGCCAGCCGTCTGGACAGTTTGAACACTGAAGCTTTCTTT	TRBV6-5	TRBJ1-1	14	NA	NA
CASSSTSAGQETQYF	TGTGCCAGCAGCTCGACTAGCGCCGGCCAAGAGACCCAGTACTTC	TRBV5-6	TRBJ2-5	15	TRBD2	NA